Listed below are T cell receptor beta chains from one sample, sequenced in a study of human T cells and chemical hapten exposure. Via MiXCR, TCRdb re-called the RACE reads, giving one row per CDR3 protein. The sample lists 330,000 or so distinct CDR3 sequences; around 6% were seen once. Here the sequenced sample was whole blood, taken in connection with sensitization to the hapten diphenylcyclopropenone (DPC). The source of these receptors is a woman aged 18-35 years with alopecia areata. Some clones in this sample may be carry-over from other donors' samples. CDR3s include the opening cysteine and the closing phenylalanine or tryptophan. A D gene is named only where the DNA matches it firmly. Rows give clone size only sometimes, using once, few, many, or a class for an expanded clone.

clone size: many
V gene: TRBV28
D gene: .
J gene: TRBJ2-7
CDR3 protein: CASSPAGAGLNSYEQYF
CDR3 DNA: TGTGCCAGCAGTCCCGCCGGGGCAGGATTAAACTCCTACGAGCAGTACTTC

clone size: many
V gene: TRBV5-6
D gene: .
J gene: TRBJ1-2
CDR3 protein: CASSSDSIRNYGYTF
CDR3 DNA: TGTGCCAGCAGCTCGGACAGTATTCGGAACTATGGCTACACCTTC

clone size: many
V gene: TRBV18
D gene: .
J gene: TRBJ1-2
CDR3 protein: CASLQTLDYGYTF
CDR3 DNA: TGTGCCAGCTTACAGACCCTTGACTATGGCTACACCTTC

clone size: .
V gene: TRBV4-2
D gene: .
J gene: TRBJ1-2
CDR3 protein: CASSQENVGRATISYGYTF
CDR3 DNA: TGTGCCAGCAGCCAAGAGAATGTAGGGAGGGCGACAATTAGCTATGGCTACACCTTC

clone size: few
V gene: TRBV3-1
D gene: TRBD1
J gene: TRBJ2-3
CDR3 protein: CASSQGNRGNTQYF
CDR3 DNA: TGTGCCAGCAGCCAAGGGAACAGGGGCAATACGCAGTATTTT

clone size: .
V gene: TRBV7-8
D gene: TRBD2
J gene: TRBJ2-5
CDR3 protein: CASSHRSPGLATPGETQYF
CDR3 DNA: TGTGCCAGCAGCCACCGCTCACCGGGACTAGCGACCCCCGGAGAGACCCAGTACTTC

clone size: many
V gene: TRBV20-1
D gene: TRBD1
J gene: TRBJ1-2
CDR3 protein: CSAVNGDSYGYTF
CDR3 DNA: TGCAGTGCTGTGAACGGGGACAGCTATGGCTACACCTTC

clone size: many
V gene: TRBV5-6
D gene: .
J gene: TRBJ1-1
CDR3 protein: CASSRGDGRYEAFF
CDR3 DNA: TGTGCCAGCAGCCGAGGGGACGGAAGATATGAAGCTTTCTTT

clone size: few
V gene: TRBV4-2
D gene: TRBD1
J gene: TRBJ1-1
CDR3 protein: CASSQEEDRLNTEAFF
CDR3 DNA: TGTGCCAGCAGCCAAGAGGAGGACAGGCTGAACACTGAAGCTTTCTTT

clone size: .
V gene: TRBV20-1
D gene: .
J gene: TRBJ2-3
CDR3 protein: CTYGRLSTDTQYF
CDR3 DNA: TGCACCTACGGGAGACTCTCCACAGATACGCAGTATTTT

clone size: .
V gene: TRBV3-1
D gene: .
J gene: TRBJ1-2
CDR3 protein: CASSQVVGGRPIDGYTF
CDR3 DNA: TGTGCCAGCAGCCAAGTGGTCGGGGGACGCCCTATAGATGGCTACACCTTC

clone size: many
V gene: TRBV29-1
D gene: TRBD1
J gene: TRBJ1-1
CDR3 protein: CSVEWTGNTEAFF
CDR3 DNA: TGCAGCGTTGAATGGACAGGGAACACTGAAGCTTTCTTT

clone size: many
V gene: TRBV6-5
D gene: .
J gene: TRBJ1-2
CDR3 protein: CASHAGFGDYGYTF
CDR3 DNA: TGTGCCAGCCACGCAGGCTTTGGTGACTATGGCTACACCTTC

clone size: few
V gene: TRBV6-2/TRBV6-3
D gene: .
J gene: TRBJ2-2
CDR3 protein: CASSYSPRTVTGELFF
CDR3 DNA: TGTGCCAGCAGTTACTCCCCCCGGACGGTCACCGGGGAGCTGTTTTTT

clone size: many
V gene: TRBV12-3/TRBV12-4
D gene: TRBD1
J gene: TRBJ1-5
CDR3 protein: CASTQDRNQPQHF
CDR3 DNA: TGTGCCAGCACCCAGGACAGGAATCAGCCCCAGCATTTT

clone size: .
V gene: TRBV20-1
D gene: .
J gene: TRBJ1-2
CDR3 protein: CSARLAGRYTF
CDR3 DNA: TGCAGTGCTAGATTGGCAGGGCGCTACACCTTC

clone size: few
V gene: TRBV29-1
D gene: TRBD2
J gene: TRBJ2-1
CDR3 protein: CSVTSGVSHNEQFF
CDR3 DNA: TGCAGCGTTACCAGCGGGGTCTCCCACAATGAGCAGTTCTTC

clone size: .
V gene: TRBV4-3
D gene: .
J gene: TRBJ2-5
CDR3 protein: CASSQDALGLRQETQYF
CDR3 DNA: TGCGCCAGCAGCCAAGATGCACTAGGTTTGAGACAAGAGACCCAGTACTTC

clone size: few
V gene: TRBV4-3
D gene: TRBD1
J gene: TRBJ1-1
CDR3 protein: CASSHDRGMNTEAFF
CDR3 DNA: TGCGCCAGCAGCCATGACAGGGGCATGAACACTGAAGCTTTCTTT

clone size: many
V gene: TRBV10-3
D gene: .
J gene: TRBJ2-7
CDR3 protein: CAISESGLASYEQYF
CDR3 DNA: TGTGCCATCAGTGAGTCAGGGCTAGCGAGCTACGAGCAGTACTTC

clone size: many
V gene: TRBV24-1
D gene: .
J gene: TRBJ2-2
CDR3 protein: CATSDPQGVGNTGELFF
CDR3 DNA: TGTGCCACCAGTGATCCCCAGGGAGTCGGGAACACCGGGGAGCTGTTTTTT

clone size: many
V gene: TRBV29-1
D gene: .
J gene: TRBJ1-2
CDR3 protein: CSVGRENYYGYTF
CDR3 DNA: TGCAGCGTTGGCCGGGAGAACTACTATGGCTACACCTTC

clone size: few
V gene: TRBV10-3
D gene: TRBD1
J gene: TRBJ1-1
CDR3 protein: CAITGSIDRGITEAFF
CDR3 DNA: TGTGCCATCACTGGGAGCATCGACAGGGGAATCACTGAAGCTTTCTTT

clone size: many
V gene: TRBV6-5
D gene: .
J gene: TRBJ1-6
CDR3 protein: CASSYLRNSPLHF
CDR3 DNA: TGTGCCAGCAGTTACTTAAGGAATTCACCCCTCCACTTT

clone size: .
V gene: TRBV6-5
D gene: .
J gene: TRBJ1-4
CDR3 protein: CASSGTSVQEKLFF
CDR3 DNA: TGTGCCAGCAGTGGGACGTCAGTCCAGGAAAAACTGTTTTTT

clone size: few
V gene: TRBV11-2
D gene: .
J gene: TRBJ2-5
CDR3 protein: CASSSRQQETQYF
CDR3 DNA: TGTGCCAGCAGCTCTCGACAGCAAGAGACCCAGTACTTC

clone size: many
V gene: TRBV2
D gene: TRBD1
J gene: TRBJ1-2
CDR3 protein: CASSYTGGSGYTF
CDR3 DNA: TGTGCCAGCAGTTATACAGGGGGCAGCGGCTACACCTTC

clone size: .
V gene: TRBV6-2/TRBV6-3
D gene: .
J gene: TRBJ1-5
CDR3 protein: CASSWSTGRGQPQHF
CDR3 DNA: TGTGCCAGCAGTTGGAGTACAGGGAGGGGTCAGCCCCAGCATTTT

clone size: few
V gene: TRBV5-6
D gene: .
J gene: TRBJ2-3
CDR3 protein: CASSLAGLMKPDTQYF
CDR3 DNA: TGTGCCAGCAGCTTGGCGGGTCTGATGAAGCCAGATACGCAGTATTTT

clone size: many
V gene: TRBV18
D gene: .
J gene: TRBJ2-3
CDR3 protein: CASSPQQAEVTDTQYF
CDR3 DNA: TGTGCCAGCTCACCACAGCAGGCGGAGGTTACAGATACGCAGTATTTT

clone size: many
V gene: TRBV29-1
D gene: .
J gene: TRBJ2-3
CDR3 protein: CSVEEATDTQYF
CDR3 DNA: TGCAGCGTTGAAGAGGCCACAGATACGCAGTATTTT

clone size: few
V gene: TRBV7-9
D gene: .
J gene: TRBJ2-3
CDR3 protein: CASSSRGALGDTQYF
CDR3 DNA: TGTGCCAGCAGCTCTCGAGGGGCCCTAGGGGATACGCAGTATTTT

clone size: many
V gene: TRBV3-1
D gene: .
J gene: TRBJ2-7
CDR3 protein: CASSQPSGGGSYEQYF
CDR3 DNA: TGTGCCAGCAGCCAACCCTCAGGAGGGGGTTCCTACGAGCAGTACTTC

clone size: many
V gene: TRBV20-1
D gene: .
J gene: TRBJ1-5
CDR3 protein: CSAGTSRDQPQHF
CDR3 DNA: TGCAGTGCTGGGACATCTCGGGATCAGCCCCAGCATTTT

clone size: many
V gene: TRBV7-9
D gene: .
J gene: TRBJ2-5
CDR3 protein: CASSFGVFGETQYF
CDR3 DNA: TGTGCCAGCAGCTTCGGGGTGTTCGGAGAGACCCAGTACTTC